This TCR beta chain was recovered during a study of CD8+CD57+ T cells in acquired aplastic anemia. Study-level information: Sorted CD4+ and CD8+ cells gave an average of roughly 3 ug of DNA.

Those patients picked for sequencing had displayed CD8+CD57+ cell expansion on flow cytometry. At the time of blood sampling, patients had not yet received any therapy. This clonotype was counted ten times or more. Its antigen is unidentified. Study conclusions and caveats: Common to patients and controls were around 30 CD8+ CDR3 sequences.

TCR beta VDJ combinations and CDR3 sequences were profiled from genomic DNA. One entry per CDR3 protein, called by TCRdb with MiXCR from the reads. The data contain roughly 500,000 distinct CDR3 sequences, around a third of them seen just once; the ten biggest clones take up nearly 0.85%. The CDR3 spans 14 residues. The V end was cut by 2 bases, the J end by 2 bases, with 9 bases between. Germline assignment: CDR1 MNHNS and CDR2 SASEGT. What was sequenced was sorted CD4+, CD8+, or CD8+CD57+ T cells (not recorded which) from PBMCs. This sequence originates from a human donor with aplastic anemia. The chain is built from TRBV6-1 and TRBJ1-2; perhaps TRBD1 as D (6 bases). The CDR3 here is CASSESGVNYGYTF. For the CDR3, the DNA is TGTGCCAGCAGTGAATCAGGGGTGAACTATGGCTACACCTTC.